These T cell receptor beta chains were read from a single sample in a study of shared clonotypes between healthy human individuals. TCRdb's table, derived via immunoSEQ multiplex PCR, lists solely in-frame clones and lacks some. The profile shows roughly 1,600,000 clones, just under 99% of them singletons. The sequencing sample was made of naive CD4+ T cells sorted from blood. The receptors were gathered from a young man in good health. CDR3s include the opening cysteine and the closing phenylalanine or tryptophan. Fields, in order: V gene, D gene, J gene, clone size, CDR3 protein, CDR3 DNA. D genes are given only for firm matches. The size entry is marked missing in some rows and otherwise reads once, few, many or a size class.

V gene: TRBV25-1; D gene: -; J gene: TRBJ2-1; clone size: once; CDR3 protein: CASSESFRARTPNNEQFF; CDR3 DNA: TGTGCCAGCAGTGAAAGTTTTAGAGCCAGAACCCCTAACAATGAGCAGTTCTTC
V gene: TRBV7-6; D gene: -; J gene: TRBJ1-5; clone size: -; CDR3 protein: CASSSGLMSNQPQHF; CDR3 DNA: TGTGCCAGCAGCTCAGGTTTGATGAGCAATCAGCCCCAGCATTTT
V gene: TRBV28; D gene: TRBD1; J gene: TRBJ1-1; clone size: -; CDR3 protein: CASIMGRGAEAFF; CDR3 DNA: TGTGCCAGCATAATGGGCAGGGGGGCTGAAGCTTTCTTT
V gene: TRBV21-1; D gene: -; J gene: TRBJ2-5; clone size: -; CDR3 protein: CASSKARGRPREQETQYF; CDR3 DNA: TGTGCCAGCAGCAAAGCGCGGGGTCGGCCACGGGAACAAGAGACCCAGTACTTC
V gene: TRBV18; D gene: -; J gene: TRBJ2-7; clone size: -; CDR3 protein: CASSPPSDEQYF; CDR3 DNA: TGTGCCAGCTCACCACCATCCGACGAGCAGTACTTC
V gene: TRBV28; D gene: TRBD1; J gene: TRBJ2-3; clone size: -; CDR3 protein: CASSSGTGVGTDTQYF; CDR3 DNA: TGTGCCAGCAGTTCAGGCACAGGGGTGGGCACAGATACGCAGTATTTT
V gene: TRBV5-4; D gene: -; J gene: TRBJ2-5; clone size: -; CDR3 protein: CASSLTHNQETQYF; CDR3 DNA: TGTGCCAGCAGCTTGACGCATAACCAAGAGACCCAGTACTTC
V gene: TRBV7-7; D gene: TRBD2; J gene: TRBJ2-1; clone size: -; CDR3 protein: CASSRAGRSYNEQFF; CDR3 DNA: TGTGCTAGCAGCCGAGCGGGACGGTCCTACAATGAGCAGTTCTTC
V gene: TRBV11-2; D gene: -; J gene: TRBJ1-1; clone size: -; CDR3 protein: CASSSKGEAFF; CDR3 DNA: TGTGCCAGCAGTTCAAAGGGTGAAGCTTTCTTT
V gene: TRBV9; D gene: -; J gene: TRBJ1-3; clone size: -; CDR3 protein: CASSDRHHSGNTIYF; CDR3 DNA: TGTGCCAGCAGCGATAGGCATCACTCTGGAAACACCATATATTTT
V gene: TRBV27; D gene: -; J gene: TRBJ2-1; clone size: -; CDR3 protein: CASSSSSWGEQFF; CDR3 DNA: TGTGCCAGCAGTTCATCAAGTTGGGGTGAGCAGTTCTTC
V gene: TRBV7-3; D gene: TRBD1; J gene: TRBJ2-4; clone size: -; CDR3 protein: CASSPTLDRPLAKNIQYF; CDR3 DNA: TGTGCCAGCAGCCCTACCTTGGACAGGCCCCTAGCCAAAAACATTCAGTACTTC
V gene: TRBV6-1; D gene: -; J gene: TRBJ1-5; clone size: -; CDR3 protein: CASNRGQSSNQPQHF; CDR3 DNA: TGTGCCAGCAACCGGGGGCAATCAAGCAATCAGCCCCAGCATTTT
V gene: TRBV28; D gene: TRBD2; J gene: TRBJ2-5; clone size: -; CDR3 protein: CASSPFPRTSGQETQYF; CDR3 DNA: TGTGCCAGCAGCCCGTTTCCCCGGACTAGCGGCCAAGAGACCCAGTACTTC
V gene: TRBV28; D gene: -; J gene: TRBJ2-7; clone size: once; CDR3 protein: CASSSSAAFLVYEQYF; CDR3 DNA: TGTGCCAGCAGTTCGAGCGCTGCCTTTCTCGTCTACGAGCAGTACTTC
V gene: TRBV6-5; D gene: -; J gene: TRBJ1-1; clone size: -; CDR3 protein: CASSYSSQSYTEAFF; CDR3 DNA: TGTGCCAGCAGTTACTCTAGCCAGAGTTACACTGAAGCTTTCTTT
V gene: TRBV5-1; D gene: -; J gene: TRBJ2-7; clone size: -; CDR3 protein: CASSLGATGPLSYEQYF; CDR3 DNA: TGCGCCAGCAGCTTGGGCGCTACAGGGCCCCTCTCCTACGAGCAGTACTTC
V gene: TRBV29-1; D gene: -; J gene: TRBJ1-1; clone size: once; CDR3 protein: CSVATPLGTARPEAFF; CDR3 DNA: TGCAGCGTCGCAACACCGTTGGGCACCGCAAGACCTGAAGCTTTCTTT
V gene: TRBV30; D gene: -; J gene: TRBJ2-7; clone size: -; CDR3 protein: CAWSGARRETF; CDR3 DNA: TGTGCCTGGAGTGGGGCCCGGCGCGAGACCTTC
V gene: TRBV5-1; D gene: -; J gene: TRBJ2-1; clone size: -; CDR3 protein: CASSPGPGNEQFF; CDR3 DNA: TGCGCCAGCAGCCCGGGACCCGGCAATGAGCAGTTCTTC
V gene: TRBV18; D gene: TRBD1; J gene: TRBJ2-7; clone size: -; CDR3 protein: CASSPEGASYEQYF; CDR3 DNA: TGTGCCAGCTCACCAGAGGGGGCCTCCTACGAGCAGTACTTC
V gene: TRBV5-1; D gene: -; J gene: TRBJ2-6; clone size: -; CDR3 protein: CASANQAGANVLTF; CDR3 DNA: TGCGCCAGCGCAAATCAGGCTGGGGCCAACGTCCTGACTTTC
V gene: TRBV10-3; D gene: -; J gene: TRBJ1-5; clone size: -; CDR3 protein: CAIRQNSNQPQHF; CDR3 DNA: TGTGCCATCCGACAGAACAGCAATCAGCCCCAGCATTTT
V gene: TRBV4-3; D gene: -; J gene: TRBJ1-1; clone size: once; CDR3 protein: CASSHRGPGAEAFF; CDR3 DNA: TGCGCCAGCAGCCACAGGGGCCCGGGGGCCGAAGCTTTCTTT
V gene: TRBV6-1; D gene: TRBD1; J gene: TRBJ2-5; clone size: -; CDR3 protein: CASSGTVKETQYF; CDR3 DNA: TGTGCCAGCAGCGGGACAGTTAAAGAGACCCAGTACTTC
V gene: TRBV5-4; D gene: -; J gene: TRBJ2-1; clone size: -; CDR3 protein: CASSLADEQFF; CDR3 DNA: TGTGCCAGCAGCTTGGCGGATGAGCAGTTCTTC
V gene: TRBV9; D gene: TRBD1; J gene: TRBJ2-3; clone size: -; CDR3 protein: CASSVSAGQGAQTDTQYF; CDR3 DNA: TGTGCCAGCAGCGTAAGCGCAGGACAGGGGGCGCAGACAGATACGCAGTATTTT
V gene: TRBV9; D gene: -; J gene: TRBJ2-7; clone size: -; CDR3 protein: CASSVEVDGGIYEQYF; CDR3 DNA: TGTGCCAGCAGCGTAGAGGTCGACGGGGGAATCTACGAGCAGTACTTC
V gene: TRBV19; D gene: -; J gene: TRBJ2-7; clone size: -; CDR3 protein: CASSIGPSGYEQYF; CDR3 DNA: TGTGCCAGTAGTATTGGGCCTTCGGGGTACGAGCAGTACTTC
V gene: TRBV5-4; D gene: -; J gene: TRBJ2-1; clone size: -; CDR3 protein: CASSQTGYNEQFF; CDR3 DNA: TGTGCCAGCAGCCAGACAGGTTACAATGAGCAGTTCTTC
V gene: TRBV2; D gene: TRBD1; J gene: TRBJ2-5; clone size: -; CDR3 protein: CASSPGTGVGETQYF; CDR3 DNA: TGTGCCAGCAGTCCCGGGACAGGGGTAGGGGAGACCCAGTACTTC
V gene: TRBV27; D gene: -; J gene: TRBJ2-3; clone size: -; CDR3 protein: CASSLWGRRTDTQYF; CDR3 DNA: TGTGCCAGCAGTTTATGGGGTCGGCGCACAGATACGCAGTATTTT
V gene: TRBV15; D gene: -; J gene: TRBJ2-1; clone size: -; CDR3 protein: CATSRDRGSEQFF; CDR3 DNA: TGTGCCACCAGCAGAGATCGGGGGTCCGAGCAGTTCTTC
V gene: TRBV2; D gene: TRBD1; J gene: TRBJ1-4; clone size: -; CDR3 protein: CASSEGTGGHEKLFF; CDR3 DNA: TGTGCCAGCAGTGAGGGGACAGGGGGCCACGAAAAACTGTTTTTT
V gene: TRBV15; D gene: TRBD1; J gene: TRBJ1-5; clone size: once; CDR3 protein: CATSQDRVGNQPQHF; CDR3 DNA: TGTGCCACCAGTCAGGACAGGGTGGGCAATCAGCCCCAGCATTTT
V gene: TRBV7-6; D gene: -; J gene: TRBJ2-3; clone size: -; CDR3 protein: CAGNWGDSDTQYF; CDR3 DNA: TGTGCCGGTAACTGGGGGGACAGTGATACGCAGTATTTT
V gene: TRBV5-6; D gene: -; J gene: TRBJ2-3; clone size: -; CDR3 protein: CASSFGSNLGTDTQYF; CDR3 DNA: TGTGCCAGCAGCTTTGGATCCAACTTAGGCACAGATACGCAGTATTTT
V gene: TRBV7-2; D gene: -; J gene: TRBJ1-1; clone size: -; CDR3 protein: CASSLLAVMNTEAFF; CDR3 DNA: TGTGCCAGCAGCTTACTGGCCGTAATGAACACTGAAGCTTTCTTT
V gene: TRBV19; D gene: TRBD1; J gene: TRBJ1-5; clone size: -; CDR3 protein: CASSIQGANQPQHF; CDR3 DNA: TGTGCCAGTAGTATACAGGGGGCTAATCAGCCCCAGCATTTT
V gene: TRBV9; D gene: -; J gene: TRBJ1-1; clone size: -; CDR3 protein: CASSPTGLGAFF; CDR3 DNA: TGTGCCAGCAGCCCCACTGGGCTCGGTGCTTTCTTT
V gene: TRBV18; D gene: TRBD2; J gene: TRBJ2-1; clone size: -; CDR3 protein: CASTPEASGIAGEQFF; CDR3 DNA: TGTGCCAGCACACCGGAGGCTAGCGGGATTGCCGGTGAGCAGTTCTTC
V gene: TRBV6-5; D gene: TRBD1; J gene: TRBJ2-7; clone size: -; CDR3 protein: CASSYANRGVEQYF; CDR3 DNA: TGTGCCAGCAGTTACGCCAACAGGGGTGTGGAGCAGTACTTC
V gene: TRBV28; D gene: -; J gene: TRBJ1-5; clone size: -; CDR3 protein: CASSIPDSGHQPQHF; CDR3 DNA: TGTGCCAGCAGCATCCCGGACAGCGGACATCAGCCCCAGCATTTT
V gene: TRBV4-3; D gene: -; J gene: TRBJ2-7; clone size: -; CDR3 protein: CASSQDWGSPYEQYF; CDR3 DNA: TGCGCCAGCAGCCAAGATTGGGGCAGTCCCTACGAGCAGTACTTC
V gene: TRBV6-6; D gene: -; J gene: TRBJ1-2; clone size: -; CDR3 protein: CASSYGQPSANYGYTF; CDR3 DNA: TGTGCCAGCAGTTACGGGCAGCCCTCAGCTAACTATGGCTACACCTTC
V gene: TRBV18; D gene: -; J gene: TRBJ2-2; clone size: -; CDR3 protein: CATQGGENTGELFF; CDR3 DNA: TGTGCCACCCAGGGGGGCGAAAACACCGGGGAGCTGTTTTTT
V gene: TRBV10-2; D gene: TRBD2; J gene: TRBJ2-5; clone size: -; CDR3 protein: CASSMGLAGAHSGETQYF; CDR3 DNA: TGCGCCAGCAGCATGGGACTAGCGGGAGCCCACTCGGGAGAGACCCAGTACTTC